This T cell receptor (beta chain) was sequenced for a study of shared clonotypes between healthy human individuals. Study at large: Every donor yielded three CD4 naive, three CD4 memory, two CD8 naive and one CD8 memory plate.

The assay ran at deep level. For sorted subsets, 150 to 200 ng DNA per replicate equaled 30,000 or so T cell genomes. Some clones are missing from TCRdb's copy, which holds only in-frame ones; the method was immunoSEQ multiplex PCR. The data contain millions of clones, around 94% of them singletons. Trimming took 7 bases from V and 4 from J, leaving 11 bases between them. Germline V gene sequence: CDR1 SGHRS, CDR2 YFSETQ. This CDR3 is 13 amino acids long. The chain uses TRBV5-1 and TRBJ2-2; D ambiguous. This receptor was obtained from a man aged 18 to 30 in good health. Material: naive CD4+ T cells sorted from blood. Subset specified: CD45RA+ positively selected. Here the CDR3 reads CASALRGTGELFF. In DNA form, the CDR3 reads TGCGCCAGCGCCCTCCGTGGCACCGGGGAGCTGTTTTTT.